The 14 T cell receptor beta chains listed next were all sequenced from one sample in a study of blood T cell repertoires in COVID-19. Libraries were prepared by immunoSEQ multiplex PCR; TCRdb keeps only in-frame clonotypes and omits some of them. The data contain 150,000 or so clones, around 80% of them singletons. The sequenced sample was PBMCs or T cells enriched from blood (not recorded which). The receptor source for this set is a man aged 45-60 years who had recovered from COVID-19.

J is TRBJ1-4 and V is TRBV19; possible D gene TRBD1, 5 bases. The V end was cut by 5 bases, the J end by 0 bases, with 7 bases between. Germline V CDR1 and CDR2: LNHDA, SQIVND (reference sequence). The CDR3 extends over 14 amino acids. The CDR3 coding sequence is TGTGCCAGTAGTCAGGGATCAACTAATGAAAAACTGTTTTTT. The encoded protein is CASSQGSTNEKLFF. The entire variable domain, with the rest obtained from reference TRBV19 and TRBJ1-4, is as follows: DGGITQSPKYLFRKEGQNVTLSCEQNLNHDAMYWYRQDPGQGLRLIYYSQIVNDFQKGDIAEGYSVSREKKESFPLTVTSAQKNPTAFYLCASSQGSTNEKLFFGSGTQLSVL.

J is TRBJ1-4 and V is TRBV19; 7 bases match TRBD1. Trimming cost V 7 bases and J 8 bases; bases outside gene matches: 7. This CDR3 has 13 residues. CDR1 and CDR2 from the germline V gene are LNHDA and SQIVND (reference sequence). The CDR3 here is CASKNRGQEKLFF. The CDR3 DNA sequence: TGTGCCAGTAAGAACAGGGGACAAGAAAAACTGTTTTTT.

About this clone itself: This same CDR3 is encoded by further DNA sequences in the sample. The J gene is TRBJ2-7, the V gene TRBV6-5; D is perhaps TRBD1 (5 bases). The ends were cut back, 9 bases at V and 4 bases at J, with 13 bases in the middle. The CDR3 extends over 12 amino acids. Germline V gives CDR1 MNHEY, CDR2 SVGAGI. CDR3 DNA sequence: TGTGCCAGTTCCCAGGGTGGGTACGAGCAGTACTTC. Protein product: CASSQGGYEQYF.

The chain employs TRBV29-1 and TRBJ2-1; 10 bases line up with TRBD2. V lost 3 bases, J lost 9 bases, and 2 bases stayed unmatched. The length of the CDR3 is 12 residues. Germline CDR1 and CDR2: SQVTM and ANQGSEA. The CDR3: CSVDLAGVEQFF. The CDR3 DNA sequence: TGCAGCGTTGACCTAGCGGGAGTTGAGCAGTTCTTC.

The rearrangement joins TRBV5-4 to TRBJ2-1; the D gene is possibly TRBD2 (5 bases). V gave up 1 base and J gave up 7 bases, with 6 bases separating them. From germline, CDR1 is SGHNT and CDR2 YYREEE (reference sequence). The CDR3 length is 12 residues. In DNA form, the CDR3 reads TGTGCCAGCAGCTTGTGGGAGAATGAGCAGTTCTTC. Protein: CASSLWENEQFF.

A single count supports this clone. The V call is TRBV4-2, the J call TRBJ1-1; 7 bases agree with TRBD1. The CDR3 is 15 amino acids. CDR1 is LGHNA, CDR2 YNFKEQ, per germline. J gave up 6 bases and V 0 bases, and 7 bases lay outside the gene matches. The DNA for the CDR3 is TGTGCCAGCAGCCAAGACCCAGACAGGGTGGCTGAAGCTTTCTTT. Protein sequence: CASSQDPDRVAEAFF.

The genes are TRBV6-5 and TRBJ2-7, with 9 bases fitting TRBD1. CDR3 length equals 14 residues. The germline gives CDR1 MNHEY, CDR2 SVGAGI. V lost 7 bases, J lost 5 bases, and 9 bases stayed unmatched. The CDR3 region is CASKRDRVENEQYF. The CDR3 coding sequence is TGTGCCAGCAAGAGGGACAGGGTAGAAAACGAGCAGTACTTC.

This clone was detected only a few times. The rearrangement links TRBV29-1 to TRBJ1-2; D is perhaps TRBD1 (5 bases). Trimming pared 6 bases from V and 8 bases from J, leaving 10 bases between. CDR3 length: 10 amino acids. Germline-derived CDR1 and CDR2 are SQVTM and ANQGSEA. CDR3 loop: CSVFGGGYTF. CDR3 sequence (DNA): TGCAGCGTCTTCGGGGGAGGCTACACCTTC.

The chain carries TRBV4-1 and TRBJ1-6, with no clear D. The germline V gene encodes CDR1 MGHRA and CDR2 YSYEKL. With 6 bases removed from V and 5 bases from J, the gap between germline ends came to 11 bases. This CDR3 has 14 residues. The CDR3 loop reads CASSFVGDNSPLHF. In nucleotides, the CDR3 is TGCGCCAGCAGTTTTGTGGGCGATAATTCACCCCTCCACTTT.

J is TRBJ2-1 and V is TRBV29-1, with 8 bases identical to TRBD2. Unmatched junction bases numbered 6, after V lost 1 base and J lost 7 bases. This CDR3 comprises 14 residues. CDR1 is SQVTM, CDR2 ANQGSEA, per germline. CDR3 DNA: TGCAGCGTTGAAGGGACTAGCTCGTCGAATGAGCAGTTCTTC. It is translated as CSVEGTSSSNEQFF.

This chain uses TRBV15 with TRBJ2-3; D gene unclear. The germline V gene encodes CDR1 LNHNV and CDR2 YYDKDF (reference sequence). Trimming removed 8 bases from V and 1 base from J, with 7 bases in between. This CDR3 has 12 amino acids. CDR3 sequence: CATHAGTDTQYF. The CDR3 DNA follows: TGTGCCACCCACGCAGGCACAGATACGCAGTATTTT.

This sequence joins TRBV7-2 and TRBJ1-4, with D perhaps matching TRBD1 (6 bases). The CDR3 spans 14 residues. Germline V CDR1 and CDR2: SGHTA, FQGNSA. V was shortened by 5 bases and J by 7 bases, with 14 bases between the two germline ends. Written as DNA, the CDR3 is TGTGCCAGCAGCAACAGGGCTAAAGGTGAAAAACTGTTTTTT. This gives the protein CASSNRAKGEKLFF. Filled out from reference TRBV7-2 and TRBJ1-4, the complete variable domain reads GAGVSQSPSNKVTEKGKDVELRCDPISGHTALYWYRQSLGQGLEFLIYFQGNSAPDKSGLPSDRFSAERTGGSVSTLTIQRTQQEDSAVYLCASSNRAKGEKLFFGSGTQLSVL.

The CDR3 spells CASSQAMGTEAFF. In nucleotides, the CDR3 is TGTGCCAGCAGTCAGGCGATGGGCACTGAAGCTTTCTTT. The V and J genes are TRBV11-3 and TRBJ1-1; D gene uncertain. This CDR3 contains 13 residues. V lost 6 bases, J lost 4 bases, and 12 bases lay in between. Germline CDR1 SGHNT, CDR2 YENEEA.

The V call is TRBV5-1, the J call TRBJ1-2, with 7 bases identical to TRBD1. The CDR3 runs to 15 residues. Germline V CDR1 and CDR2: SGHRS, YFSETQ. The V segment lost 6 bases and the J segment 1 base; nucleotides outside the gene matches: 9. In DNA form, the CDR3 reads TGCGCCAGCACCTCGGGACAGTCAATTAACTATGGCTACACCTTC. It encodes CASTSGQSINYGYTF.